Listed below are T cell receptor beta chains from one sample, sequenced in a study of cytomegalovirus exposure and HLA in healthy donors. The table came from immunoSEQ multiplex PCR; TCRdb's copy has only in-frame clones and leaves some out. The sample consists of 110,000 to 150,000 clones, around a tenth of them appearing once. Sequencing was performed on PBMCs. The receptors originated from a male donor in good health and CMV-seronegative. CDR3s include the opening cysteine and the closing phenylalanine or tryptophan. The D gene is left open where the match is weak. Rows may omit the clone size; those that give it use once, few, many or a size class.

J gene,D gene,V gene,clone size,CDR3 protein,CDR3 DNA
TRBJ1-2,TRBD1,TRBV7-2,-,CASSPRTGMEEGAGGYTF,TGTGCCAGCAGCCCCCGAACAGGGATGGAGGAGGGGGCGGGCGGCTACACCTTC
TRBJ2-5,-,TRBV7-9,-,CASSSSGGTQYF,TGTGCCAGCAGCTCGAGTGGAGGGACCCAGTACTTC
TRBJ2-7,TRBD1,TRBV7-2,-,CASSLGQGLYEQYF,TGTGCCAGCAGCTTGGGACAGGGGCTCTACGAGCAGTACTTC
TRBJ1-1,-,TRBV28,few,CASSLRPSSTEAFF,TGTGCCAGCAGTTTACGCCCCTCCAGCACTGAAGCTTTCTTT
TRBJ2-2,-,TRBV27,-,CASSPGVGAGNTGELFF,TGTGCCAGCAGTCCCGGCGTAGGGGCAGGAAACACCGGGGAGCTGTTTTTT
TRBJ1-2,TRBD1,TRBV4-3,-,CASSQERGRYGYTF,TGCGCCAGCAGCCAAGAGAGGGGGCGGTATGGCTACACCTTC
TRBJ2-5,TRBD1,TRBV19,-,CASSPTGWETQYF,TGTGCCAGTAGCCCGACAGGGTGGGAGACCCAGTACTTC
TRBJ1-1,-,TRBV28,-,CASSLHWASGTEAFF,TGTGCCAGCAGTCTACACTGGGCTTCTGGAACTGAAGCTTTCTTT
TRBJ2-7,-,TRBV28,-,CASSLFQGNYEQYF,TGTGCCAGCAGTTTATTTCAGGGGAACTACGAGCAGTACTTC
TRBJ2-6,-,TRBV5-1,-,CASSLNGQLGLGANVLTF,TGCGCCAGCAGCTTGAATGGACAGCTCGGATTGGGGGCCAACGTCCTGACTTTC
TRBJ1-4,-,TRBV7-2,few,CASSNIGVGEKLFF,TGTGCCAGCAGCAATATCGGGGTTGGCGAAAAACTGTTTTTT
TRBJ1-4,-,TRBV29-1,few,CSVVGAANEKLFF,TGCAGCGTGGTAGGGGCGGCGAATGAAAAACTGTTTTTT
TRBJ1-2,-,TRBV6-5,-,CASSYSLGGNYGYTF,TGTGCCAGCAGTTACTCGTTGGGGGGTAACTATGGCTACACCTTC
TRBJ2-7,-,TRBV5-4,few,CASSRQDLNEQYF,TGTGCCAGCAGCCGTCAGGACTTAAACGAGCAGTACTTC
TRBJ2-7,-,TRBV7-8,-,CASSLVAALALYEQYF,TGTGCCAGCAGCTTAGTGGCGGCCCTGGCCCTCTACGAGCAGTACTTC
TRBJ2-5,TRBD1,TRBV29-1,-,CSVSRRTVKGAETQYF,TGCAGCGTTTCACGCCGGACAGTTAAGGGGGCAGAGACCCAGTACTTC
TRBJ1-1,-,TRBV28,-,CASSLGGGAGTEAFF,TGTGCCAGCAGTTTAGGTGGGGGCGCGGGCACTGAAGCTTTCTTT
TRBJ1-2,-,TRBV28,-,CASSPGTPRGYTF,TGTGCCAGCAGTCCCGGGACACCCCGCGGCTACACCTTC
TRBJ2-2,TRBD2,TRBV4-3,few,CASSLTLLAGGTTGELFF,TGCGCCAGCAGCCTCACCTTACTAGCGGGAGGAACCACCGGGGAGCTGTTTTTT
TRBJ1-3,-,TRBV5-6,-,CASSWARVPLGNTIYF,TGTGCCAGCAGCTGGGCCAGAGTCCCCCTCGGAAACACCATATATTTT
TRBJ2-7,TRBD1,TRBV4-1,few,CASSQDERGPTYEQYF,TGCGCCAGCAGCCAAGATGAGAGGGGGCCTACCTACGAGCAGTACTTC
TRBJ1-4,TRBD1,TRBV5-8,-,CASSGGQLGAEKLFF,TGTGCCAGCAGCGGGGGACAGCTAGGGGCTGAAAAACTGTTTTTT
TRBJ1-1,-,TRBV28,-,CASRPRAPLMNTEAFF,TGTGCCAGCAGGCCCCGAGCCCCCCTGATGAACACTGAAGCTTTCTTT
TRBJ1-1,-,TRBV27,-,CASSLPGHRNTEAFF,TGTGCCAGCAGTTTGCCGGGACACAGGAACACTGAAGCTTTCTTT
TRBJ1-1,-,TRBV5-1,-,CASSLAGGGTEAFF,TGCGCCAGCAGCTTGGCGGGGGGCGGCACTGAAGCTTTCTTT
TRBJ1-2,TRBD1,TRBV7-2,few,CASSLDRSNYGYTF,TGTGCCAGCAGCCTGGACAGGTCTAACTATGGCTACACCTTC
TRBJ2-7,TRBD1,TRBV5-1,few,CASSLEGQGAGEQYF,TGCGCCAGCAGCTTGGAGGGGCAGGGGGCAGGGGAGCAGTACTTC
TRBJ2-7,-,TRBV28,few,CASSLSGLEQYF,TGTGCCAGCAGTTTATCAGGCCTCGAGCAGTACTTC
TRBJ2-1,-,TRBV6-5,few,CASRGQGLNEQFF,TGTGCCAGCAGGGGCCAGGGGCTGAATGAGCAGTTCTTC
TRBJ1-5,-,TRBV28,few,CASSLGQPQHF,TGTGCCAGCAGTTTAGGCCAGCCCCAGCATTTT
TRBJ1-4,-,TRBV5-1,-,CASSFGRGGDNEKLFF,TGCGCCAGCAGCTTCGGACGGGGGGGGGATAATGAAAAACTGTTTTTT
TRBJ2-4,TRBD2,TRBV19,-,CASSMGGRVAKNIQYF,TGTGCCAGTAGTATGGGGGGGAGGGTAGCCAAAAACATTCAGTACTTC
TRBJ2-7,TRBD1,TRBV27,few,CASSSLDRGREQYF,TGTGCCAGCAGTTCCCTGGACAGGGGGCGCGAGCAGTACTTC
TRBJ1-5,TRBD1,TRBV19,-,CASSTTGGAGGYNQPQHF,TGTGCCAGTAGTACGACAGGGGGCGCGGGGGGATACAATCAGCCCCAGCATTTT
TRBJ1-6,TRBD1,TRBV5-4,-,CASSYSGTGGSPLHF,TGTGCCAGCAGCTATTCCGGGACAGGGGGTTCACCCCTCCACTTT
TRBJ2-1,-,TRBV5-4,-,CASSTGTEGLNEQFF,TGTGCCAGCAGCACCGGGACTGAGGGGCTCAATGAGCAGTTCTTC
TRBJ1-6,TRBD1,TRBV9,-,CASSPGGSPLHF,TGTGCCAGCAGCCCAGGGGGCTCACCCCTCCACTTT
TRBJ1-2,-,TRBV9,-,CASSQALNRGYTF,TGTGCCAGCAGCCAGGCCCTGAATCGTGGCTACACCTTC
TRBJ2-1,TRBD2,TRBV5-6,-,CASSLWPPGLAGGGNEQFF,TGTGCCAGCAGCTTGTGGCCCCCGGGACTAGCGGGAGGTGGAAATGAGCAGTTCTTC
TRBJ1-2,-,TRBV11-1,-,CASSFWDTNYGYTF,TGTGCCAGCAGCTTCTGGGACACTAACTATGGCTACACCTTC
TRBJ2-7,-,TRBV27,few,CASSFVDTAYEQYF,TGTGCCAGCAGTTTTGTAGACACAGCCTACGAGCAGTACTTC
TRBJ1-6,-,TRBV27,few,CASSPRLISSLHF,TGTGCCAGCAGTCCGCGACTGATTTCATCCCTCCACTTT
TRBJ2-1,TRBD2,TRBV6-5,-,CASRRTSGRYNEQFF,TGTGCCAGCAGAAGGACTAGCGGAAGGTACAATGAGCAGTTCTTC
TRBJ2-7,TRBD1,TRBV18,few,CASSPETGSSYEQYF,TGTGCCAGCTCACCAGAGACAGGGTCATCCTACGAGCAGTACTTC
TRBJ1-2,TRBD1,TRBV19,-,CASSMATGTGASGYTF,TGTGCCAGTAGTATGGCAACCGGGACAGGGGCGTCTGGCTACACCTTC